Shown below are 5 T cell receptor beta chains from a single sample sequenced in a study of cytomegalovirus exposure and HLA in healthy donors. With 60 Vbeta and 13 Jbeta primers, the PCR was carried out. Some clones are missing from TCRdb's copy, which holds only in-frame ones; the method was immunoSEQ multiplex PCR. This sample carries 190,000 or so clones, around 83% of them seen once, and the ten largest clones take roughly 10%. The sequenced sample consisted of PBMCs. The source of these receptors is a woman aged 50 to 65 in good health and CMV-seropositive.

CDR3 in amino acids: CASSIGQASYEQYF. Written as DNA, the CDR3 is TGTGCCAGTAGTATCGGACAGGCGTCCTACGAGCAGTACTTC. V gene TRBV19 combines with J gene TRBJ2-7, with 7 bases that match TRBD1. CDR1 and CDR2 (germline): LNHDA, SQIVND (reference sequence). The CDR3 is 14 residues long. V lost 3 bases, J lost 1 base, and 3 bases stayed unmatched.

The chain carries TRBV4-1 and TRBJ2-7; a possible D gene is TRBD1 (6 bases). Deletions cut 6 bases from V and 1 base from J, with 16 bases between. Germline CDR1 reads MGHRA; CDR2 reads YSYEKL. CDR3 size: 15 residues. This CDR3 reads CASRTGPTRSYEQYF. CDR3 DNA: TGCGCCAGCAGAACAGGGCCCACTAGGTCCTACGAGCAGTACTTC.

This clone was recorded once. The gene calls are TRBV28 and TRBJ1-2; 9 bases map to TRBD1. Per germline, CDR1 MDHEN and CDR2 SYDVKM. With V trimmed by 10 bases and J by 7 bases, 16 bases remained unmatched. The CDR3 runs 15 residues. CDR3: CATFFPGQGPRGYTF. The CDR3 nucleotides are TGTGCCACCTTTTTCCCGGGACAGGGACCCCGTGGCTACACCTTC.

CDR3 nucleotide sequence: TGTGCCAGCAGCTTAGCTCCCACAATCATAGGGACAGGGTCCTACGAGCAGTACTTC. Its protein is CASSLAPTIIGTGSYEQYF. The rearrangement links TRBV11-2 to TRBJ2-7; TRBD1 aligns across 9 bases. J lost 1 base, V lost 1 base, and 14 bases had no gene match. The CDR3 is 19 residues long. Germline CDR1 reads SGHAT; CDR2 reads FQNNGV. The full variable domain, rest sourced from reference TRBV11-2 and TRBJ2-7, is EAGVAQSPRYKIIEKRQSVAFWCNPISGHATLYWYQQILGQGPKLLIQFQNNGVVDDSQLPKDRFSAERLKGVDSTLKIQPAKLEDSAVYLCASSLAPTIIGTGSYEQYFGPGTRLTVT.

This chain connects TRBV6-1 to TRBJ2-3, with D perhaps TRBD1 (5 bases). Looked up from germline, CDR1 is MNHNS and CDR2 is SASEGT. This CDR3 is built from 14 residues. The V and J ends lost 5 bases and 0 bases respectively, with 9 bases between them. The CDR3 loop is CASSRGGSTDTQYF. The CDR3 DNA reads TGTGCCAGCAGTAGGGGTGGGAGCACAGATACGCAGTATTTT.